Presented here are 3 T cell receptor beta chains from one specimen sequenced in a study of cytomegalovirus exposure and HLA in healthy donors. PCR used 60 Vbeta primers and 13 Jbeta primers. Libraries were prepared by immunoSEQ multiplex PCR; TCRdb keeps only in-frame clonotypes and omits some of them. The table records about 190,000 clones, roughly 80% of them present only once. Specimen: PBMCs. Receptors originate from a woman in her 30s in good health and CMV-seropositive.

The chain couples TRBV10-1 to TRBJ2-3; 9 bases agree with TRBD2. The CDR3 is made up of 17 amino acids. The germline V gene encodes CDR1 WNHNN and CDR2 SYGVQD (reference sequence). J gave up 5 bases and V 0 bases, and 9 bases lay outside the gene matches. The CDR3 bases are TGCGCCAGCAGTGAGTCTGGTAGCGGGAGTCGGGGAGATACGCAGTATTTT. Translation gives CASSESGSGSRGDTQYF.

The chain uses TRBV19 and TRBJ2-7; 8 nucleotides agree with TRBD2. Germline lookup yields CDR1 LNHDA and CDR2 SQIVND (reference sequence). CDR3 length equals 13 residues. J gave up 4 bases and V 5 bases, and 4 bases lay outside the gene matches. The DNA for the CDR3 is TGTGCCAGTAGTGCTGGACTAGCATACGAGCAGTACTTC. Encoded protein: CASSAGLAYEQYF.

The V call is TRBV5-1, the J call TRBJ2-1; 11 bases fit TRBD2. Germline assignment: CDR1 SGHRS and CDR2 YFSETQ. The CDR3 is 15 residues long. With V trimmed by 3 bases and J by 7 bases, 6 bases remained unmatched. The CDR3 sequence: CASSSTSGSINEQFF. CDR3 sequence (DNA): TGCGCCAGCAGCTCCACTAGCGGGAGTATAAATGAGCAGTTCTTC.